This T cell receptor beta chain was documented in a study of T-cell memory formation after mild COVID-19. One entry per CDR3 protein results from TCRdb running MiXCR on the 5' RACE reads. The profile covers 450,000 to 700,000 distinct CDR3 sequences, with roughly 18% appearing a single time and 12% taken by the ten largest. Trimming removed 6 bases from V and 3 bases from J, with 17 bases in between. The CDR3 is 14 residues long. CDR1 is DFQATT and CDR2 is SNEGSKA in the germline V gene (reference sequence). The sequencing input was PBMCs or a T cell subset sorted from them (not recorded which). The TCR sequence derives from an adult woman who had mild COVID-19 (a few samples of this study predate the infection). Cell type and time point are not known. This chain links TRBV20-1 with TRBJ1-1, with TRBD1 as a possible D gene (5 bases). The CDR3 region is CSAFRGGGDTEAFF. CDR3 DNA: TGCAGTGCCTTCCGGGGGGGAGGGGACACTGAAGCTTTCTTT.